Listed below are T cell receptor beta chains from one sample, sequenced in a study of blood T cell repertoires in COVID-19. TCRdb's table, derived via immunoSEQ multiplex PCR, lists solely in-frame clones and lacks some. The sample has under 300,000 clones, approximately 90% seen once. The source material was PBMCs or T cells enriched from blood (not recorded which). These receptors came from a woman in her thirties with acute COVID-19. CDR3s include the opening cysteine and the closing phenylalanine or tryptophan. A clone size is listed for some rows: how often the clone was seen (once, few, many), or a class if it is expanded.

clone size | J gene | V gene | CDR3 protein
once | TRBJ1-4 | TRBV5-6 | CASSPGQGSEKLFF
- | TRBJ1-3 | TRBV28 | CASFDPRVGSGNTIYF
- | TRBJ2-7 | TRBV7-6 | CASSPPRGLPYEQYF
- | TRBJ2-7 | TRBV18 | CASSPDRQYEQYF
- | TRBJ2-1 | TRBV3-1/TRBV3-2 | CASSQGLAGRYNEQFF
- | TRBJ2-5 | TRBV5-8 | CASSGGQGAFETQYF
- | TRBJ2-3 | TRBV27 | CASNRWGDTDTQYF
few | TRBJ1-5 | TRBV6-5 | CASGRTEVASQPQHF
- | TRBJ2-1 | TRBV7-2 | CASSLGRGAGYYNEQFF
- | TRBJ2-7 | TRBV5-5 | CASSPGSSSYEQYF
once | TRBJ1-4 | TRBV3-1/TRBV3-2 | CASSLRQGAAEKLFF
- | TRBJ1-1 | TRBV6-6 | CASSWTGRTEAFF
- | TRBJ1-2 | TRBV28 | CATTERQGDYTF
- | TRBJ1-3 | TRBV7-9 | CASSLVQGNTIYF
- | TRBJ1-1 | TRBV10-2 | CASSLTGMNTEAFF
- | TRBJ2-7 | TRBV28 | CASSLIETAGYEQYF
- | TRBJ1-5 | TRBV11-2 | CASSSRGQPQHF
- | TRBJ2-1 | TRBV28 | CASSRASSDDEQFF
- | TRBJ1-2 | TRBV21-1 | CASILTGVFYGYTF
once | TRBJ1-2 | TRBV7-3 | CASRLWERRQPYGYTF
few | TRBJ2-3 | TRBV2 | CASRDPSALAHKTDTQYF
- | TRBJ1-2 | TRBV5-4 | CASSPTGGDGYTF
- | TRBJ1-2 | TRBV19 | CASSPGQGVYGYTF
- | TRBJ2-1 | TRBV28 | CASTGGTKYNEQFF
- | TRBJ2-1 | TRBV29-1 | CSARLAGGGEQFF
- | TRBJ2-5 | TRBV27 | CASSLNRGLAGSGETQYF
- | TRBJ2-2 | TRBV7-2 | CASSLSSNGELFF
- | TRBJ2-1 | TRBV7-9 | CASSPGTESSYNEQFF
- | TRBJ2-1 | TRBV2 | CASKVGQRTYNEQFF
- | TRBJ2-7 | TRBV10-3 | CAIGGLRTYEQYF
- | TRBJ1-1 | TRBV19 | CASSTRVDTEAFF
- | TRBJ2-1 | TRBV29-1 | CSVVASGFYNEQFF
- | TRBJ1-1 | TRBV7-3 | CASSLTGRTGNTEAFF
- | TRBJ2-5 | TRBV12-3/TRBV12-4 | CASSLRGSETQYF
once | TRBJ2-4 | TRBV11-2 | CASSRTGGAPPSIQYF
- | TRBJ2-1 | TRBV15 | CATSPRKGGSYNEQFF
- | TRBJ2-2 | TRBV9 | CASSVGGRERDTGELFF
- | TRBJ1-1 | TRBV5-8 | CASSILQEFTEAFF
- | TRBJ2-7 | TRBV5-1 | CASSPRGGVYEQYF
- | TRBJ1-2 | TRBV28 | CASSFRLPAGYGYTF
once | TRBJ2-3 | TRBV4-3 | CASSQGQPGDTQYF
- | TRBJ2-5 | TRBV18 | CASSPQRETQYF
- | TRBJ1-1 | TRBV6-5 | CASSPSGTGEAFF
- | TRBJ2-3 | TRBV19 | CASRQGQDTQYF
- | TRBJ2-1 | TRBV9 | CARGSGLISHEQFF
- | TRBJ2-1 | TRBV9 | CASNRGGGPYNEQFF
- | TRBJ1-4 | TRBV2 | CASSDLGQRNEKLFF
few | TRBJ1-1 | TRBV10-3 | CAISGQTEAFF